This is a list of T cell receptor beta chains from one sample in a study of blood T cell repertoires in COVID-19. Libraries were prepared by immunoSEQ multiplex PCR; TCRdb keeps only in-frame clonotypes and omits some of them. The table lists approximately 170,000 clones, 80% to 90% of them singletons, with roughly 19% in the top ten. Sequenced sample: peripheral blood. These receptors came from an older woman who had recovered from COVID-19. CDR3s include the opening cysteine and the closing phenylalanine or tryptophan. Fields, in order: CDR3 length, V gene, clone size, D gene, J gene, CDR3 protein, CDR3 DNA. The D gene is left open where the match is weak. A row's size may be missing; if present it is once, few, many or a size class.

length: 17; V: TRBV4-3; size: .; D: .; J: TRBJ1-4; CDR3: CASSQETPGGLNEKLFF; DNA: TGCGCCAGCAGCCAAGAGACGCCCGGAGGGTTGAATGAAAAACTGTTTTTT
length: 13; V: TRBV5-4; size: .; D: .; J: TRBJ2-5; CDR3: CASSFRDLETQYF; DNA: TGTGCCAGCAGCTTCCGGGATTTGGAGACCCAGTACTTC
length: 13; V: TRBV5-1; size: .; D: .; J: TRBJ2-5; CDR3: CASSWDTPGTQYF; DNA: TGCGCCAGCAGCTGGGACACCCCCGGGACCCAGTACTTC
length: 18; V: TRBV7-9; size: .; D: TRBD1; J: TRBJ1-1; CDR3: CASSTYSTLTGGRTEAFF; DNA: TGTGCCAGCAGCACTTACTCGACCCTTACAGGGGGACGGACTGAAGCTTTCTTT
length: 14; V: TRBV5-1; size: .; D: .; J: TRBJ1-6; CDR3: CASSSEGRESPLHF; DNA: TGCGCCAGCAGCAGCGAGGGGAGGGAATCACCCCTCCACTTT
length: 16; V: TRBV27; size: once; D: TRBD1; J: TRBJ1-4; CDR3: CASSSRGPPANEKLFF; DNA: TGTGCCAGCAGTTCCAGGGGGCCCCCTGCTAATGAAAAACTGTTTTTT
length: 14; V: TRBV6-5; size: .; D: TRBD1; J: TRBJ1-2; CDR3: CASSYSKGQGSSTF; DNA: TGTGCCAGCAGTTACAGCAAGGGACAGGGGAGTTCCACCTTC
length: 15; V: TRBV7-3; size: .; D: .; J: TRBJ2-3; CDR3: CASSPNQGRTDTQYF; DNA: TGTGCCAGCAGCCCTAATCAGGGCCGCACAGATACGCAGTATTTT
length: 17; V: TRBV14; size: once; D: .; J: TRBJ2-7; CDR3: CASSRSRGMAQGYEQYF; DNA: TGTGCCAGCAGCCGAAGCAGAGGGATGGCTCAAGGCTACGAGCAGTACTTC
length: 15; V: TRBV5-5; size: once; D: .; J: TRBJ2-1; CDR3: CASSFAPGFRPEQFF; DNA: TGTGCCAGCAGCTTCGCCCCGGGATTTCGGCCCGAGCAGTTCTTC
length: 13; V: TRBV9; size: .; D: .; J: TRBJ1-3; CDR3: CASDSWAGNTIYF; DNA: TGTGCCAGCGACAGCTGGGCTGGAAACACCATATATTTT
length: 13; V: TRBV11-3; size: .; D: .; J: TRBJ2-1; CDR3: CASSPTQDYEQFF; DNA: TGTGCCAGCAGCCCGACTCAGGACTATGAGCAGTTCTTC
length: 17; V: TRBV19; size: .; D: .; J: TRBJ1-5; CDR3: CASSNWEGLTGNQPQHF; DNA: TGTGCCAGTAGTAACTGGGAGGGCCTAACGGGCAATCAGCCCCAGCATTTT
length: 13; V: TRBV7-2; size: .; D: .; J: TRBJ1-1; CDR3: CASSTNRDTEAFF; DNA: TGTGCCAGCAGCACAAACAGGGACACTGAAGCTTTCTTT
length: 14; V: TRBV7-9; size: .; D: .; J: TRBJ1-2; CDR3: CASSLGGVGYGYTF; DNA: TGTGCCAGCAGCTTGGGGGGAGTTGGCTATGGCTACACCTTC
length: 13; V: TRBV12-3/TRBV12-4; size: .; D: .; J: TRBJ1-5; CDR3: CASSPGRGQPQHF; DNA: TGTGCCAGCAGTCCCGGGAGGGGTCAGCCCCAGCATTTT
length: 15; V: TRBV28; size: .; D: TRBD2; J: TRBJ2-5; CDR3: CASTLAGAVGETQYF; DNA: TGTGCCAGCACCCTAGCGGGAGCGGTGGGAGAGACCCAGTACTTC
length: 15; V: TRBV2; size: .; D: TRBD1; J: TRBJ2-2; CDR3: CASSGDRANTGELFF; DNA: TGTGCCAGCAGCGGGGACAGGGCGAACACCGGGGAGCTGTTTTTT
length: 13; V: TRBV3-1/TRBV3-2; size: .; D: TRBD1; J: TRBJ1-1; CDR3: CASGPGQGVEAFF; DNA: TGTGCCAGCGGACCGGGACAGGGGGTTGAAGCTTTCTTT
length: 14; V: TRBV30; size: .; D: .; J: TRBJ2-7; CDR3: CAWSVDSGTYEQYF; DNA: TGTGCCTGGAGTGTAGACAGTGGGACCTACGAGCAGTACTTC
length: 16; V: TRBV5-1; size: .; D: .; J: TRBJ1-4; CDR3: CASSLAGGATNEKLFF; DNA: TGCGCCAGCAGCTTGGCCGGCGGGGCAACTAATGAAAAACTGTTTTTT
length: 14; V: TRBV6-5; size: .; D: TRBD1; J: TRBJ2-5; CDR3: CASSRDRTEETQYF; DNA: TGTGCCAGCAGTCGGGACAGAACGGAAGAGACCCAGTACTTC
length: 13; V: TRBV7-2; size: few; D: .; J: TRBJ2-1; CDR3: CASSALHGGEQFF; DNA: TGTGCCAGCAGCGCCCTACACGGGGGTGAGCAGTTCTTC
length: 17; V: TRBV7-7; size: .; D: .; J: TRBJ2-3; CDR3: CASSRFVGTPLPDTQYF; DNA: TGTGCCAGCAGCCGATTCGTCGGGACACCCCTCCCAGATACGCAGTATTTT
length: 15; V: TRBV30; size: .; D: .; J: TRBJ1-6; CDR3: CAWSVAGTGSSPLHF; DNA: TGTGCCTGGAGTGTGGCTGGAACAGGGTCCTCACCCCTCCACTTT
length: 16; V: TRBV27; size: once; D: .; J: TRBJ2-3; CDR3: CASSLSGGAGADTQYF; DNA: TGTGCCAGCAGTTTATCGGGCGGGGCTGGCGCAGATACGCAGTATTTT
length: 16; V: TRBV9; size: .; D: TRBD2; J: TRBJ2-2; CDR3: CASSRGGPGGTGELFF; DNA: TGTGCCAGCAGCCGGGGGGGGCCCGGGGGAACCGGGGAGCTGTTTTTT
length: 14; V: TRBV29-1; size: .; D: .; J: TRBJ2-1; CDR3: CSVASLTVVNEQFF; DNA: TGCAGCGTTGCGAGCCTCACCGTGGTCAATGAGCAGTTCTTC
length: 14; V: TRBV19; size: .; D: TRBD1; J: TRBJ2-5; CDR3: CASSTGTGGETQYF; DNA: TGTGCCAGTAGTACCGGGACAGGGGGAGAGACCCAGTACTTC
length: 15; V: TRBV11-2; size: .; D: .; J: TRBJ1-1; CDR3: CASSPLVGMNTEAFF; DNA: TGTGCCAGCAGCCCCTTAGTTGGTATGAACACTGAAGCTTTCTTT